The clone carrying this TCR beta chain was seen more than once but under ten times. As yet, its antigen is unknown. TCRdb re-derived calls from the 5' RACE reads in MiXCR, one entry per CDR3 protein. The sample contains about 320,000 distinct CDR3 sequences, around 4.4% of which appear only once. This sample is part of a study of T cells after yellow fever vaccination. Overall study results and limits: Contaminating bulk clonotypes could be abundant in FACS-sorted repertoires.

V was clipped by 5 bases and J by 8 bases, with 10 bases between them. The germline gives CDR1 MNHEY, CDR2 SVGAGI. This CDR3 comprises 13 residues. The clonotype was recovered from a man between 18 and 35 years old who received the YFV17D yellow fever vaccine. The source material was PBMCs, sampled 15 days after the yellow fever booster vaccination. V is TRBV6-5 and J is TRBJ1-6; no reliable D call. CDR3: CASSPTSYSPLHF. The CDR3 DNA follows: TGTGCCAGCAGTCCCACCTCATATTCACCCCTCCACTTT.